What follows describes a single TCR beta chain. Antigen unknown. The table came from immunoSEQ multiplex PCR; TCRdb's copy has only in-frame clones and leaves some out. The sample gives 140,000 to 150,000 clones, nearly 95% of which show up once; about 5.1% is in the top ten. This entry comes from a study of T cell responses to AZD1222 COVID-19 vaccine. Turning to the study itself: Pooled in the analysis were second doses at about 4 or about 12 weeks. Study results and caveats: At study baseline, merely a handful of AZD1222 recipients were seropositive. Dominant CD4 TCR responses targeted spike regions 160-218 and 743-854. Sampling that yielded the repertoires occurred only after the peak T cell response.

The CDR3 totals 12 residues. The V end was cut by 4 bases, the J end by 8 bases, with 11 bases between. Germline lookup yields CDR1 SNHLY and CDR2 FYNNEI. The sequence was obtained from an adult in good health. The V call is TRBV2, the J call TRBJ1-2, with a possible D match to TRBD1 (6 bases). The sample here was peripheral blood, taken on day 0 of AZD1222 vaccination. CDR3 in amino acids: CASSAQGFGYTF. CDR3 nucleotide sequence: TGTGCCAGCAGTGCACAGGGTTTCGGCTACACCTTC.